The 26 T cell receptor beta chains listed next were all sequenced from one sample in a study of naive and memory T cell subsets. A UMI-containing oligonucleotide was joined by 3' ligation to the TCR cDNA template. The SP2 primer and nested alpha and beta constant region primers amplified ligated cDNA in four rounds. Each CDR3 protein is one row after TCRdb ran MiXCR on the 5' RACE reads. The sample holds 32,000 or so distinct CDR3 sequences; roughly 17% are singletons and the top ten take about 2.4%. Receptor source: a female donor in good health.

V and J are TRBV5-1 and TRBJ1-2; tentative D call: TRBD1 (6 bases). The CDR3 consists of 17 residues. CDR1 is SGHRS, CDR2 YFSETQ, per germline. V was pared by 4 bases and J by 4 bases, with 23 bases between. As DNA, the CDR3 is TGCGCCAGCAGCCCGGCTTCTCGCTCAACAGGGATCTATGGCTACACCTTC. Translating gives CASSPASRSTGIYGYTF.

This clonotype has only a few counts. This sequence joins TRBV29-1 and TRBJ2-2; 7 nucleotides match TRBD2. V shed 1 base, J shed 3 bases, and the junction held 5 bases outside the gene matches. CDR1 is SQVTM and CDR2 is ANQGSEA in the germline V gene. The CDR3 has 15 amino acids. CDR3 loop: CSVEVGGVHTGELFF. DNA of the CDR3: TGCAGCGTTGAAGTGGGGGGGGTGCACACCGGGGAGCTGTTTTTT.

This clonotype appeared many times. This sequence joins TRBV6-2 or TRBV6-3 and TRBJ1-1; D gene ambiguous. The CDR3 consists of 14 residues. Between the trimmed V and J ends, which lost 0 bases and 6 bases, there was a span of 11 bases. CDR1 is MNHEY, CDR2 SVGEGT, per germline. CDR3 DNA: TGTGCCAGCAGTTACTCGAAGTCGGCCCCTGAAGCTTTCTTT. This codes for CASSYSKSAPEAFF.

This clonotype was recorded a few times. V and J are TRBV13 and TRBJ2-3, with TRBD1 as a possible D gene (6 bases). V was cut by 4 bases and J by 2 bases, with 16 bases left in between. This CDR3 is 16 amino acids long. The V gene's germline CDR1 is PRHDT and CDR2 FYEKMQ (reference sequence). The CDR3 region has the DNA TGTGCCAGCAGCTCCACAGGGAGAACTTTCACAGATACGCAGTATTTT. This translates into CASSSTGRTFTDTQYF. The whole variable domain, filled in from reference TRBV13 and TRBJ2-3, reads AAGVIQSPRHLIKEKRETATLKCYPIPRHDTVYWYQQGPGQDPQFLISFYEKMQSDKGSIPDRFSAQQFSDYHSELNMSSLELGDSALYFCASSSTGRTFTDTQYFGPGTRLTVL.

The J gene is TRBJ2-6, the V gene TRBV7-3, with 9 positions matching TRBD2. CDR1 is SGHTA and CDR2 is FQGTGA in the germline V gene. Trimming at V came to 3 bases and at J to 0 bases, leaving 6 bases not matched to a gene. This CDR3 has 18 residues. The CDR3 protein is CASSFTSGPLSGANVLTF. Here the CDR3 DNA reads TGTGCCAGCAGCTTCACTAGCGGGCCCCTCTCTGGGGCCAACGTCCTGACTTTC.

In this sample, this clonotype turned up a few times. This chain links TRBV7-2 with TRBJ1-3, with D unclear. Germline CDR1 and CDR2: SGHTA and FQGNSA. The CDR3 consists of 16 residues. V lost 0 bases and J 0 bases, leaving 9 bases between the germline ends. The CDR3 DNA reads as TGTGCCAGCAGCTTAGCAGTTCGATCCTCTGGAAACACCATATATTTT. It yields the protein CASSLAVRSSGNTIYF.

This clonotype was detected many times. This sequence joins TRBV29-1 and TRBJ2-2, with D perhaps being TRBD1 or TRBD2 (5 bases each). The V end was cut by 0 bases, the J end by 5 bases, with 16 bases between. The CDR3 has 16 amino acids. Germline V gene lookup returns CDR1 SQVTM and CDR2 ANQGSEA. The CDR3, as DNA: TGCAGCGTTGAAGATCTTCGGGGCAGGAAAACCGGGGAGCTGTTTTTT. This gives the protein CSVEDLRGRKTGELFF.

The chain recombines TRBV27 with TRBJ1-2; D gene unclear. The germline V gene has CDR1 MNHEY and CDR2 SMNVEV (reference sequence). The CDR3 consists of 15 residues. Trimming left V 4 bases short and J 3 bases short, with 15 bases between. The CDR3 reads CASSSWTGLHYGYTF. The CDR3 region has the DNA TGTGCCAGCAGTTCATGGACGGGTCTTCACTATGGCTACACCTTC.

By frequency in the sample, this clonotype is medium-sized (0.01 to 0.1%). CDR3 bases: TGCAGTGCTAGGACGACCCGGACTAGCGGGGGGCCCCAAGAGACCCAGTACTTC. It translates to CSARTTRTSGGPQETQYF. The J gene is TRBJ2-5, the V gene TRBV20-1, with 14 bases aligning to TRBD2. This CDR3 contains 18 residues. Unmatched junction bases numbered 10, after V lost 3 bases and J lost 1 base. CDR1 DFQATT and CDR2 SNEGSKA come from the germline V gene (reference sequence).

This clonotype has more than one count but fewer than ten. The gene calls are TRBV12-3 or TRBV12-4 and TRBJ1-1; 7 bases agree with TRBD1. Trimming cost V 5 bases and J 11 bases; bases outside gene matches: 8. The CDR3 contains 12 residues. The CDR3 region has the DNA TGTGCCAGCAGTGTCAGGGGGAGTAGGGCTTTCTTT. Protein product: CASSVRGSRAFF.

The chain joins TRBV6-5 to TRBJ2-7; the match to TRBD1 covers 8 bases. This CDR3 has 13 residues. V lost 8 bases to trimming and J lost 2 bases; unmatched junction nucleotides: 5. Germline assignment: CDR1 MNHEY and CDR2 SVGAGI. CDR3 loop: CASQQGVPYEQYF. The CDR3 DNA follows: TGTGCCAGCCAACAGGGGGTTCCCTACGAGCAGTACTTC.

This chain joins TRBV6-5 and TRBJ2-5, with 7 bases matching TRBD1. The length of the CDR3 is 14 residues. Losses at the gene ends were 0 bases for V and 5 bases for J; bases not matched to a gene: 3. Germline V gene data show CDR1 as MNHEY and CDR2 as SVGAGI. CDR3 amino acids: CASSYSTGPETQYF. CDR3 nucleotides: TGTGCCAGCAGTTACTCGACAGGGCCCGAGACCCAGTACTTC.

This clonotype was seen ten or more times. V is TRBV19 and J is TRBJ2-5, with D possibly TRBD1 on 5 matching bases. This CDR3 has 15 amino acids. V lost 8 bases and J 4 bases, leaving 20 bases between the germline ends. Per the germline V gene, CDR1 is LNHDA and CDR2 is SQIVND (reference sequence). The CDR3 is CASGGGGRARETQYF. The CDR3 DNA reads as TGTGCCAGTGGCGGCGGTGGCAGGGCGAGAGAGACCCAGTACTTC. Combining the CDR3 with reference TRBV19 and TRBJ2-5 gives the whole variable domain DGGITQSPKYLFRKEGQNVTLSCEQNLNHDAMYWYRQDPGQGLRLIYYSQIVNDFQKGDIAEGYSVSREKKESFPLTVTSAQKNPTAFYLCASGGGGRARETQYFGPGTRLLVL.

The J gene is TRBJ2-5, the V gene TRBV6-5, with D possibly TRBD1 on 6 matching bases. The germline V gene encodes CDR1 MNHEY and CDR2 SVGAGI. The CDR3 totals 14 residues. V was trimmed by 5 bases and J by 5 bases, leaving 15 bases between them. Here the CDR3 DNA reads TGTGCCAGCAGTACCCAGGGGAAGGGGGAGACCCAGTACTTC. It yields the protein CASSTQGKGETQYF.

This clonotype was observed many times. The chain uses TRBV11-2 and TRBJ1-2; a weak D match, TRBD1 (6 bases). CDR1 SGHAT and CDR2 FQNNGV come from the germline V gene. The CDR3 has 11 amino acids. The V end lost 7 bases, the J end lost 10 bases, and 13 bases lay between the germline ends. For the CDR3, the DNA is TGTGCCAGCACCCAGACAGGATCCTACACCTTC. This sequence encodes CASTQTGSYTF.

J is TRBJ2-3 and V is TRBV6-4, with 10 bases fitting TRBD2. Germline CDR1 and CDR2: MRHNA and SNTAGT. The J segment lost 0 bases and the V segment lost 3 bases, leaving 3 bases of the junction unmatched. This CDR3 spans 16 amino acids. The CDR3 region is CASSELAGASTDTQYF. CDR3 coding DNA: TGTGCCAGCAGTGAGCTAGCGGGGGCCAGCACAGATACGCAGTATTTT.

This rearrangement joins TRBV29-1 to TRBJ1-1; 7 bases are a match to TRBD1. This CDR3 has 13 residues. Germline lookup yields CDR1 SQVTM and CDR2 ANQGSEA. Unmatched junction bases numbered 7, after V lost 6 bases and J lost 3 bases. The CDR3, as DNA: TGCAGCGTCAAGACAGGGTGGGACACTGAAGCTTTCTTT. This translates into CSVKTGWDTEAFF.

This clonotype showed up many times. This CDR3 reads CASSPPNRGPKNIQYF. CDR3 in DNA: TGTGCCAGCTCACCACCGAACAGGGGACCCAAAAACATTCAGTACTTC. The chain combines TRBV18 with TRBJ2-4; 7 bases match TRBD1. This CDR3 region has 16 residues. The junction had 4 bases not matched to a gene; V was cut back by 0 bases and J by 2 bases. Looked up from germline, CDR1 is KGHSH and CDR2 is LQKENI.

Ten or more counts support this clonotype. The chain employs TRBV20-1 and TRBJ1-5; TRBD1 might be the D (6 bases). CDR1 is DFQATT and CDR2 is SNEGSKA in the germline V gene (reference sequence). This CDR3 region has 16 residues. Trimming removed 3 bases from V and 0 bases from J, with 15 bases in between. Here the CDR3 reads CSASEGGPFSNQPQHF. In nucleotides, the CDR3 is TGCAGTGCTAGCGAAGGGGGACCATTTAGCAATCAGCCCCAGCATTTT.

CDR3 sequence: CASSLMGDRDNEQFF. Here the CDR3 DNA reads TGTGCCAGCAGCTTAATGGGGGACAGGGACAATGAGCAGTTCTTC. This chain connects TRBV7-3 to TRBJ2-1; 9 bases are a match to TRBD1. The germline V gene encodes CDR1 SGHTA and CDR2 FQGTGA. This CDR3 has 15 residues. V lost 1 base to trimming and J lost 5 bases; unmatched junction nucleotides: 3.

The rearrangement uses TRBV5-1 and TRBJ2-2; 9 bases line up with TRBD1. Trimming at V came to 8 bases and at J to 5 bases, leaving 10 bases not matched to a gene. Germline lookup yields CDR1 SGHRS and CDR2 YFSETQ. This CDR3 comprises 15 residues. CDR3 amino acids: CASKTGQGPTGELFF. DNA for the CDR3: TGCGCCAGTAAAACGGGACAGGGTCCAACCGGGGAGCTGTTTTTT. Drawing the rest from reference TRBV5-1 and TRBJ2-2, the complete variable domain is KAGVTQTPRYLIKTRGQQVTLSCSPISGHRSVSWYQQTPGQGLQFLFEYFSETQRNKGNFPGRFSGRQFSNSRSEMNVSTLELGDSALYLCASKTGQGPTGELFFGEGSRLTVL.

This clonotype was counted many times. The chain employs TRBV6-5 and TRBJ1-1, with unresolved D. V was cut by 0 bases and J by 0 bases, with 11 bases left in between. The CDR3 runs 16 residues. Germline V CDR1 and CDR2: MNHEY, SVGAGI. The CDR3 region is CASSYSSNRVNTEAFF. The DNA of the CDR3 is TGTGCCAGCAGTTACTCCTCGAATCGGGTGAACACTGAAGCTTTCTTT.

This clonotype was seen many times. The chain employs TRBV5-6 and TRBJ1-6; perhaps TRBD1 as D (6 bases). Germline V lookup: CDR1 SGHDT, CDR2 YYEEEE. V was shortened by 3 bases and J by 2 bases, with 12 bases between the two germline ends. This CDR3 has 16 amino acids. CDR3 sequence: CASSSGDKTYNSPLHF. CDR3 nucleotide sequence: TGTGCCAGCAGCTCAGGGGACAAAACCTATAATTCACCCCTCCACTTT.

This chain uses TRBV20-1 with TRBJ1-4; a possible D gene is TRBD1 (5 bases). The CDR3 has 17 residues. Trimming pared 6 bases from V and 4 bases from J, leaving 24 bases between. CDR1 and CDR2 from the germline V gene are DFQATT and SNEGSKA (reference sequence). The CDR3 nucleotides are TGCAGTGCCCCCCGGGCCACCGGAGCGGGGGTTAATGAAAAACTGTTTTTT. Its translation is CSAPRATGAGVNEKLFF.

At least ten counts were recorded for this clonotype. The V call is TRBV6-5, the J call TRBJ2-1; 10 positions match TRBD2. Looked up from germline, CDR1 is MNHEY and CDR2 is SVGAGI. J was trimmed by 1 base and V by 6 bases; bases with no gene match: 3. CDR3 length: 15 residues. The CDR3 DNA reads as TGTGCCAGCAGGGATAGCGGGGGGTCCTACAATGAGCAGTTCTTC. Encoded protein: CASRDSGGSYNEQFF.

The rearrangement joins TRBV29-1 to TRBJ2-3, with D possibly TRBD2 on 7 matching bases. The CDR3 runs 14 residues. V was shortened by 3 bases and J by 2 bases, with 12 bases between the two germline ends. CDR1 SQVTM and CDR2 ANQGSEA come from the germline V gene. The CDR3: CSVDRGAHTDTQYF. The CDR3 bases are TGCAGCGTTGATCGGGGGGCGCACACAGATACGCAGTATTTT.